This T cell receptor (beta chain) stems from a study of T-cell reconstitution after alpha-beta-depleted transplantation in children. The CDR3 covers 13 residues. V was trimmed by 4 bases and J by 8 bases, leaving 12 bases between them. Germline CDR1 and CDR2: LGHDT and YNNKEL (reference sequence). Preparation of the TCRbeta library used unique molecular identifiers. TCRdb re-called the PCR reads through MiXCR, storing one row per CDR3 protein. The sample yields around 50,000 distinct CDR3 sequences, roughly 52% seen once. Study-wide findings and caveats: Surviving recipient T cells and thymic progenitors produced the high day-60 TCRbeta diversity seen in some patients.

With regard to this clonotype: Antigen unknown.

The sample was peripheral blood, taken before TCRalphabeta/CD19-depleted stem cell transplant. This receptor was obtained from a boy under two years old with SCID, due to receive a stem cell transplant. J is TRBJ2-1 and V is TRBV3-1, with D uncertain. The CDR3 sequence: CASSPSRHHEQFF. CDR3 nucleotide sequence: TGTGCCAGCAGCCCTTCTCGTCATCATGAGCAGTTCTTC.